A single sample is the source of the 12 T cell receptor beta chains below, sequenced in a study of T cells in Graves' hyperthyroidism and ophthalmopathy. Amplification of TCR beta CDR3 regions was performed using RNA transcripts as template. First-round RT-PCR with HTBI primers amplified the TCR CDR3 region. TCRdb passed the multiplex PCR reads through MiXCR, listing each CDR3 protein once. Found here are 300,000 to 500,000 distinct CDR3 sequences, roughly 13% of them singletons; the top ten hold around 28%. The sequenced sample was blood. The receptors originated from a man over 45 with Graves' ophthalmopathy.

The sample holds many counts of this clonotype. The J gene is TRBJ1-5, the V gene TRBV2, with D perhaps matching TRBD1 (5 bases). Trimming took 4 bases from V and 4 from J, leaving 11 bases between them. The CDR3 has 14 residues. Looked up from germline, CDR1 is SNHLY and CDR2 is FYNNEI. CDR3 coding DNA: TGTGCCAGCAGTGTAGGAGGGGAGAATCAGCCCCAGCATTTT. This translates into CASSVGGENQPQHF.

V is TRBV5-1 and J is TRBJ2-5; 8 bases agree with TRBD2. J lost 8 bases, V lost 4 bases, and 7 bases had no gene match. Germline CDR1 is SGHRS and CDR2 is YFSETQ. This CDR3 comprises 13 residues. The CDR3 loop is CASSGGLGETQYF. The CDR3 DNA reads TGCGCCAGCAGCGGGGGACTAGGTGAAACCCAGTACTTC.

This clonotype was counted ten times or more. This sequence joins TRBV6-1 and TRBJ2-3; D not resolved. V was shortened by 6 bases and J by 2 bases, with 15 bases between the two germline ends. The CDR3 runs to 15 residues. CDR1 is MNHNS, CDR2 SASEGT, per germline. The CDR3 nucleotides read TGTGCCAGCAGCTTGGTGGCGGAACACACAGATACGCAGTATTTT. Protein product: CASSLVAEHTDTQYF.

The genes are TRBV6-1 and TRBJ2-5, with TRBD2 identical over 10 bases. Trimming took 5 bases from V and 2 from J; bases not matched to a gene: 8. Germline lookup yields CDR1 MNHNS and CDR2 SASEGT. The CDR3 has 16 amino acids. In DNA form, the CDR3 reads TGTGCCAGCAGTTATTTGGGGACTAGCGTACAAGAGACCCAGTACTTC. The encoded protein is CASSYLGTSVQETQYF.

The chain recombines TRBV9 with TRBJ1-4, with TRBD1 matching over 11 bases. This CDR3 comprises 15 residues. Per the germline V gene, CDR1 is SGDLS and CDR2 is YYNGEE. With V trimmed by 3 bases and J by 7 bases, 5 bases remained unmatched. The CDR3 region has the DNA TGTGCCAGCAGCGCCGATGGGACAGGGGGTGAAAAACTGTTTTTT. Translation gives CASSADGTGGEKLFF. Supplemented by reference TRBV9 and TRBJ1-4, the full variable domain reads DSGVTQTPKHLITATGQRVTLRCSPRSGDLSVYWYQQSLDQGLQFLIQYYNGEERAKGNILERFSAQQFPDLHSELNLSSLELGDSALYFCASSADGTGGEKLFFGSGTQLSVL.

This sequence joins TRBV9 and TRBJ2-7; 8 nucleotides align to TRBD2. The CDR3 totals 11 residues. Trimming at V came to 5 bases and at J to 9 bases, leaving 4 bases not matched to a gene. Germline CDR1 and CDR2: SGDLS and YYNGEE. The CDR3 bases are TGTGCCAGCAGTGACCTAGCGGGGCAGTACTTC. Translation gives CASSDLAGQYF.

The sample holds a few counts of this clonotype. This chain links TRBV10-3 with TRBJ2-7; the D is unclear. CDR3 length: 14 amino acids. The V gene lost 3 bases and the J gene lost 1 base, with 10 bases spanning the gap. Germline loops: CDR1 ENHRY, CDR2 SYGVKD. The CDR3 here is CAISDPLGSYEQYF. CDR3 DNA: TGTGCCATCAGTGACCCCCTGGGGTCCTACGAGCAGTACTTC.

This clonotype has more than one count but fewer than ten. The chain joins TRBV4-1 to TRBJ2-2; D is unclear. V lost 3 bases and J 3 bases, leaving 11 bases between the germline ends. The germline gives CDR1 MGHRA, CDR2 YSYEKL. This CDR3 is 15 amino acids long. DNA for the CDR3: TGCGCCAGCAGCCAGGCCGACACAGACACCGGGGAGCTGTTTTTT. This translates into CASSQADTDTGELFF.

This clonotype occurred a few times. The V gene is TRBV10-3, the J gene TRBJ2-3, with D possibly matching TRBD2 (5 bases). CDR1 ENHRY and CDR2 SYGVKD come from the germline V gene. This CDR3 has 14 residues. Trimming removed 2 bases at V and 5 bases at J, with 11 bases between. The CDR3 spells CAISEGSRGDTQYF. CDR3 DNA sequence: TGTGCCATCAGTGAGGGTAGCCGGGGAGATACGCAGTATTTT.

This clonotype occurred many times. V gene TRBV6-1 combines with J gene TRBJ2-3, with D possibly being TRBD1 or TRBD2 (5 bases each). CDR3 length: 14 amino acids. Germline CDR1 reads MNHNS; CDR2 reads SASEGT. Between the trimmed V and J ends, which lost 7 bases and 4 bases, there was a span of 15 bases. The CDR3 sequence: CASKGTLGADTQYF. In DNA, the CDR3 is TGTGCCAGCAAGGGGACCTTAGGGGCAGATACGCAGTATTTT.

This clonotype occurred a few times. The chain recombines TRBV4-2 with TRBJ1-1, with 8 bases matching TRBD1. CDR3 length equals 17 residues. Germline V gives CDR1 LGHNA, CDR2 YNFKEQ. With V trimmed by 4 bases and J by 4 bases, 14 bases remained unmatched. The CDR3 region has the DNA TGTGCCAGCAGCCCCTGGACAGGGAGAGTGAGAGGCACTGAAGCTTTCTTT. This encodes CASSPWTGRVRGTEAFF.

This clonotype has at least ten counts. The J gene is TRBJ1-4, the V gene TRBV6-2 or TRBV6-3; no reliable D call. V gave up 2 bases and J gave up 3 bases, with 7 bases separating them. CDR3 length: 14 amino acids. Germline V CDR1 and CDR2: MNHEY, SVGEGT. This CDR3 reads CASSYIGSNEKLFF. The CDR3 bases are TGTGCCAGCAGTTACATCGGCTCTAATGAAAAACTGTTTTTT.